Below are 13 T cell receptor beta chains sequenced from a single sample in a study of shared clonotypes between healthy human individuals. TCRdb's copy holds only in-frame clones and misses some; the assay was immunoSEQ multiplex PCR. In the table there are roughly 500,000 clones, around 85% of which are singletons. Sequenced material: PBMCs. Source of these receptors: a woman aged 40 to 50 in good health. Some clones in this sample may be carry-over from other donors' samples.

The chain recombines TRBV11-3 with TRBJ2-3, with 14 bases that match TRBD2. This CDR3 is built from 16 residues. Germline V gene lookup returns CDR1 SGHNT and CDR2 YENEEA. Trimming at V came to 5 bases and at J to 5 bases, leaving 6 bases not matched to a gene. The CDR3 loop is CASSRGTSGRQDTQYF. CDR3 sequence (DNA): TGTGCCAGCAGCCGCGGGACTAGCGGGAGACAAGATACGCAGTATTTT.

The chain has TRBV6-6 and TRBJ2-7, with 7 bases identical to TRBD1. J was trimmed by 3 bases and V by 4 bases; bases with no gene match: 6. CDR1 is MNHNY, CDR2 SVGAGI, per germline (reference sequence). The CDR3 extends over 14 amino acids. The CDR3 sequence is CASSWADRDYEQYF. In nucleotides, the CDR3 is TGTGCCAGCAGTTGGGCAGACAGGGACTACGAGCAGTACTTC.

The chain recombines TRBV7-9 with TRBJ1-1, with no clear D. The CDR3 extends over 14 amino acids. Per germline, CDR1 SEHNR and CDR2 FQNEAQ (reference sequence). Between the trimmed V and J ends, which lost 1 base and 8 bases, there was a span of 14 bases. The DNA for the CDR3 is TGTGCCAGCAGCTTAGGGGCAGGACGAGACGAAGCTTTCTTT. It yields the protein CASSLGAGRDEAFF.

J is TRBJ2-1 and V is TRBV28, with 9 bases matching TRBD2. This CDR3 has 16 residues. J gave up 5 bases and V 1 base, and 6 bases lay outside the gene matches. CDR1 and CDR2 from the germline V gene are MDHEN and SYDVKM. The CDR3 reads CASSLFSGRTNNEQFF. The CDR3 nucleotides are TGTGCCAGCAGTTTATTTAGCGGGAGAACTAACAATGAGCAGTTCTTC.

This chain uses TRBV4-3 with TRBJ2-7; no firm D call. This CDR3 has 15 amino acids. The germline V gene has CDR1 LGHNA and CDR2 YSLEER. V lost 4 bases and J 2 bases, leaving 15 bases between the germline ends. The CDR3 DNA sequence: TGCGCCAGCAGCCCACCCGGTCTGAGGCCCTACGAGCAGTACTTC. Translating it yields CASSPPGLRPYEQYF.

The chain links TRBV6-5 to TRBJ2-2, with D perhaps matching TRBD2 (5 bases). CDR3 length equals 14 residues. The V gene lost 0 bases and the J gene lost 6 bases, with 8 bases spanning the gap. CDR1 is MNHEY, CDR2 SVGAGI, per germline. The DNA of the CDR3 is TGTGCCAGCAGTTACTCTGCTAGCCCCGGGGAGCTGTTTTTT. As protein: CASSYSASPGELFF.

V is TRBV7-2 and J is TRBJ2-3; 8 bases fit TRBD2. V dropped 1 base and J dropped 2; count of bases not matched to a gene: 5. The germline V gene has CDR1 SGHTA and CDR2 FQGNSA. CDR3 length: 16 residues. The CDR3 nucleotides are TGTGCCAGCAGCTTAGGGTTGCGGGGGGACACAGATACGCAGTATTTT. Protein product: CASSLGLRGDTDTQYF.

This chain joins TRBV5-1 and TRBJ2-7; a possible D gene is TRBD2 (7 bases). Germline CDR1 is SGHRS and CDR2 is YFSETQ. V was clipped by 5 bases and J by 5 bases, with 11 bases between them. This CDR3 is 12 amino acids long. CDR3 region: CASRGGRNEQYF. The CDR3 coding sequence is TGCGCCAGCAGGGGGGGGCGGAACGAGCAGTACTTC.

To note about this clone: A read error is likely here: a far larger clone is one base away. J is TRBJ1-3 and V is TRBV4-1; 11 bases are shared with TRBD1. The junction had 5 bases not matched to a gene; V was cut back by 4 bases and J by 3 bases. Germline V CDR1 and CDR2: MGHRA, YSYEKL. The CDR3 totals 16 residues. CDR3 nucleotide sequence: TGCGCCAGCAGCCTGGACAGGGGGCTCTTTGGAAACACCATATATTTT. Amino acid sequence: CASSLDRGLFGNTIYF.

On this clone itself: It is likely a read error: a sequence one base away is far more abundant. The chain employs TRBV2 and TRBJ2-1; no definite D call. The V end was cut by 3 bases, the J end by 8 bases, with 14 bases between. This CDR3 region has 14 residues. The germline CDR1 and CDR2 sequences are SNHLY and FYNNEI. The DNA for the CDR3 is TGTGCCAGCAGTGACTACTATGCTTCGGATGAGCAGTTCTTC. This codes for CASSDYYASDEQFF.

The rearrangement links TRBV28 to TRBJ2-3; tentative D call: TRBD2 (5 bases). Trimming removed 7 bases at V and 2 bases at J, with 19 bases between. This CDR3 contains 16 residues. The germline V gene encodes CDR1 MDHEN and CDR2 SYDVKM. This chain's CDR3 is CASNERSPPPTDTQYF. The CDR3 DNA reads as TGTGCCAGCAACGAGCGGAGCCCCCCTCCCACAGATACGCAGTATTTT. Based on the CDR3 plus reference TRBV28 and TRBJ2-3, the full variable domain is DVKVTQSSRYLVKRTGEKVFLECVQDMDHENMFWYRQDPGLGLRLIYFSYDVKMKEKGDIPEGYSVSREKKERFSLILESASTNQTSMYLCASNERSPPPTDTQYFGPGTRLTVL.

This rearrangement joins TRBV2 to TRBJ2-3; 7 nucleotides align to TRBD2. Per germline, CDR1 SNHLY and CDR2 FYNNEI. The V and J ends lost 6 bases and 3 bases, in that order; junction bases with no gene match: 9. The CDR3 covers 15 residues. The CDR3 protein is CASSDPAGTTDTQYF. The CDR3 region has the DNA TGTGCCAGCAGCGACCCAGCGGGAACTACAGATACGCAGTATTTT. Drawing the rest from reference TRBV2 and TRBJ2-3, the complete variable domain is EPEVTQTPSHQVTQMGQEVILRCVPISNHLYFYWYRQILGQKVEFLVSFYNNEISEKSEIFDDQFSVERPDGSNFTLKIRSTKLEDSAMYFCASSDPAGTTDTQYFGPGTRLTVL.

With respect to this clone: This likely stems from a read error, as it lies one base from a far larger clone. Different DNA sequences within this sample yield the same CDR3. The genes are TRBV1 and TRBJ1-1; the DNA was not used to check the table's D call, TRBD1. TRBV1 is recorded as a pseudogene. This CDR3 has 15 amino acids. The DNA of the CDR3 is TGCACCAGTAGCCAAGAAGACAGGGAGAACACTGAAGCTTTCTTT. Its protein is CTSSQEDRENTEAFF.